One T cell receptor (beta chain) is described in this entry. Its antigen remains unknown. The CDR3 spans 14 residues. The ends lost 6 bases at V and 5 bases at J; junction bases unmatched: 10. The germline V gene has CDR1 MNHNS and CDR2 SASEGT. The record originates from a study of CD8 T cells in ankylosing spondylitis. Notes on the study in general: Within ankylosing spondylitis blood, a TCR beta motif made up of eight highly homologous variants appeared to be characteristic.

TCRdb passed the 5' RACE reads through MiXCR, listing each CDR3 protein once. The repertoire includes around 490,000 distinct CDR3 sequences, approximately 5.3% of them detected once, and under 4.5% sits in the top ten. The V and J genes are TRBV6-1 and TRBJ2-7, with TRBD1 matching over 7 bases. Material: blood, either unsorted or a sorted T cell fraction (not recorded which). The source of this sequence is a male donor with ankylosing spondylitis. The CDR3 DNA follows: TGTGCCAGCAGCCGGTCACAGGGGTCCCACGAGCAGTACTTC. Translation: CASSRSQGSHEQYF.